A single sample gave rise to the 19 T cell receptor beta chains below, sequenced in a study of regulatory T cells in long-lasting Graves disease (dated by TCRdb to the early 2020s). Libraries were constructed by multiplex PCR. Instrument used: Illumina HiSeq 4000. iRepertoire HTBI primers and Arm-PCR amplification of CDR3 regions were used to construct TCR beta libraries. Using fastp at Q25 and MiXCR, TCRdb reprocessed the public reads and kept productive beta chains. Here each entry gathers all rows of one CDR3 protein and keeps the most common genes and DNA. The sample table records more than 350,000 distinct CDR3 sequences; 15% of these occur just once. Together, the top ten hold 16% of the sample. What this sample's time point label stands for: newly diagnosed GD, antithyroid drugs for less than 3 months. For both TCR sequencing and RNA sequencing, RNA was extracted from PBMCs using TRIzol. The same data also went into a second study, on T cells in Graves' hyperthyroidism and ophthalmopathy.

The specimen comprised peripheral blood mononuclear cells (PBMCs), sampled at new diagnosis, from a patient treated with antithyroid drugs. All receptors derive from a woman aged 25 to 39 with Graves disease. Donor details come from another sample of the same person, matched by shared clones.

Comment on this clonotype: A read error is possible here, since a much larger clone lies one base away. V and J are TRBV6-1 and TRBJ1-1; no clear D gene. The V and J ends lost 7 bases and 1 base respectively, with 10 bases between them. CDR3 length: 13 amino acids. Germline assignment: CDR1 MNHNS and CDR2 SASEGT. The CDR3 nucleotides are TGTGCCAGCATAGCCTCCCCGAACACTGAAGCTTTCTTT. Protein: CASIASPNTEAFF.

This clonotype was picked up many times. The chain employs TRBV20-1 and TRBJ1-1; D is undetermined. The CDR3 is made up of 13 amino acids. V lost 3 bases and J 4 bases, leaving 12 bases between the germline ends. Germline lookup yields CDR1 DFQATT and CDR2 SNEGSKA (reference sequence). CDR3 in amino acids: CSARERVSTEAFF. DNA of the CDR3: TGCAGTGCTAGGGAGAGGGTGAGCACTGAAGCTTTCTTT.

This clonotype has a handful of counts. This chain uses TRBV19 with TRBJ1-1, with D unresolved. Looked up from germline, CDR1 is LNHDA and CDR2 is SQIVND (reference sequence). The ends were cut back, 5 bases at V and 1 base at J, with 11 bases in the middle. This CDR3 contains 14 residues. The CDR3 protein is CASSWAAENTEAFF. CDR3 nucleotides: TGTGCCAGTAGTTGGGCAGCCGAGAACACTGAAGCTTTCTTT.

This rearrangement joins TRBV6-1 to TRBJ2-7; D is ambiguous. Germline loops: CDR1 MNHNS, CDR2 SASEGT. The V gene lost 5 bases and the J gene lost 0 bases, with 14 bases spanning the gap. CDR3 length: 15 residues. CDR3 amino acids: CASSPLQPGSYEQYF. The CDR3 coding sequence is TGTGCCAGCAGTCCCCTTCAACCTGGCTCCTACGAGCAGTACTTC.

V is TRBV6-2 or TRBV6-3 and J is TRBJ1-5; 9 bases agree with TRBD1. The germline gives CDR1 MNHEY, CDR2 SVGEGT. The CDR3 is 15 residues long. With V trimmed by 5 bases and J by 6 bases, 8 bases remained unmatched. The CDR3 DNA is TGTGCCAGCAGTCAAACTACAGGGGGCTCTCAGCCCCAGCATTTT. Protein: CASSQTTGGSQPQHF.

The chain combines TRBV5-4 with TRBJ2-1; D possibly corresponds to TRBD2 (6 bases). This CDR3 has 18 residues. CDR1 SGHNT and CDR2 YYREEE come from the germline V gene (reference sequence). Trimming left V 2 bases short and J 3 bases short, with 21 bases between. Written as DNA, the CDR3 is TGTGCCAGCAGCTTAGGAGGGTTCTCCCAAAACTACTACAATGAGCAGTTCTTC. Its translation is CASSLGGFSQNYYNEQFF.

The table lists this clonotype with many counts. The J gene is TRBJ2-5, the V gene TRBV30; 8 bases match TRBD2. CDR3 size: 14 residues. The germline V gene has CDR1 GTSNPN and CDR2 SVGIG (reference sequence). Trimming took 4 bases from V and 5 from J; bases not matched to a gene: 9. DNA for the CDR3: TGTGCCTGGAAAGTCGGGAGGGCCAGTGAGACCCAGTACTTC. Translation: CAWKVGRASETQYF.

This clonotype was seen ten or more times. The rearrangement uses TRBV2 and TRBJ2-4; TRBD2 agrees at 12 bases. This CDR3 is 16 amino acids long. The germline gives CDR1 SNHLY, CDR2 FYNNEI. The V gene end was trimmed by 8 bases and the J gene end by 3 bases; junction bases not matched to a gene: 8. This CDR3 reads CASASGRASGKNIQYF. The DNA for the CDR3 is TGTGCCAGCGCTAGCGGGAGGGCCTCGGGCAAAAACATTCAGTACTTC.

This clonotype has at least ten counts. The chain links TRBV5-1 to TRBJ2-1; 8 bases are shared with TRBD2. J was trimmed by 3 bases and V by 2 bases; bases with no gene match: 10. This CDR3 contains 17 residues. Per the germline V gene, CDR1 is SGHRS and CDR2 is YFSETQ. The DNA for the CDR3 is TGCGCCAGCAGCTTAGATTCACCGGGACTAGGCTACAATGAGCAGTTCTTC. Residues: CASSLDSPGLGYNEQFF.

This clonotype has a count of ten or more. CDR3 residues: CASSSRDTWSSTDTQYF. The CDR3 DNA reads TGTGCCAGCAGCTCCCGGGACACATGGAGTAGCACAGATACGCAGTATTTT. This chain links TRBV7-9 with TRBJ2-3; D is perhaps TRBD1 (6 bases). Germline CDR1 and CDR2: SEHNR and FQNEAQ (reference sequence). This CDR3 is built from 17 residues. V was cut by 4 bases and J by 0 bases, with 17 bases left in between.

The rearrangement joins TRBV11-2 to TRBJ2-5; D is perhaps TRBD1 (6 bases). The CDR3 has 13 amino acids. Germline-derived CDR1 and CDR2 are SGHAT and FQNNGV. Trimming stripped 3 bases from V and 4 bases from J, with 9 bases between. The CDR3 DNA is TGTGCCAGCAGCTTTCCAGGGGCAGAGACCCAGTACTTC. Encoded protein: CASSFPGAETQYF.

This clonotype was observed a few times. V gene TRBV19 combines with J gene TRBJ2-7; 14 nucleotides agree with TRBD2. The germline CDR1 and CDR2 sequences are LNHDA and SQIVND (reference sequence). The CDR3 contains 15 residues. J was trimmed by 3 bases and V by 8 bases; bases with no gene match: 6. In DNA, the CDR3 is TGTGCCAGTGCACCGGGACTAGCGGGAGTCTACGAGCAGTACTTC. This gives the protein CASAPGLAGVYEQYF.

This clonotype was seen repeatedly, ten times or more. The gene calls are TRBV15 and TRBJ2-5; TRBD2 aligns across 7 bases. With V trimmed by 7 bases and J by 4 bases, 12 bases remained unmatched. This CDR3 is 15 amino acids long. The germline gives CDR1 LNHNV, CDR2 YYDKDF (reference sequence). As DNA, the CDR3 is TGTGCCACCAAGGGTCGGGCGGGAGCATCAGAGACCCAGTACTTC. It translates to CATKGRAGASETQYF.

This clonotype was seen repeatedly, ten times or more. The CDR3 here is CASSVDPPLGTYNEQFF. CDR3 bases: TGTGCCAGCAGCGTAGACCCCCCCCTCGGGACGTACAATGAGCAGTTCTTC. V gene TRBV9 combines with J gene TRBJ2-1; D is possibly TRBD1 or TRBD2 (5 bases each). Germline V gene sequence: CDR1 SGDLS, CDR2 YYNGEE. V lost 0 bases, J lost 4 bases, and 17 bases lay in between. The CDR3 covers 17 residues.

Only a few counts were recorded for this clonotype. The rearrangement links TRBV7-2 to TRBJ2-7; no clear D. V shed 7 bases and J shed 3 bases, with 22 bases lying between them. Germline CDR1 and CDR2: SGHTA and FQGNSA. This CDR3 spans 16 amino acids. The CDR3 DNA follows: TGTGCCAGCACCCCGTGGGGTCGTACCAAACTCTACGAGCAGTACTTC. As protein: CASTPWGRTKLYEQYF.

In nucleotides, the CDR3 is TGTGCCAGCAGCTTGGGACAGGGTCCCGAGCAGTACTTC. Encoded protein: CASSLGQGPEQYF. This rearrangement joins TRBV7-7 to TRBJ2-7; 9 bases are a match to TRBD1. The CDR3 has 13 residues. With V trimmed by 3 bases and J by 6 bases, 3 bases remained unmatched. Germline lookup yields CDR1 SSHAT and CDR2 FNYEAQ (reference sequence).

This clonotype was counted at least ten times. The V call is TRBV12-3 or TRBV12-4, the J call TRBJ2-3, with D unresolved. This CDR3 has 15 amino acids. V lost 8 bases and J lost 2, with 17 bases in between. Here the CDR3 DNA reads TGTGCCAGCCGTTCACAGCAAACCCACACAGATACGCAGTATTTT. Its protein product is CASRSQQTHTDTQYF.

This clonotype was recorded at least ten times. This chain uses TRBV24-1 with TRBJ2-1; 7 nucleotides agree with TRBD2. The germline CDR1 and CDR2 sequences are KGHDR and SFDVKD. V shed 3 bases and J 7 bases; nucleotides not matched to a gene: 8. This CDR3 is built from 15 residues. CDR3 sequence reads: CATSDLLGGPNEQFF. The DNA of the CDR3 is TGTGCCACCAGTGATCTCCTGGGAGGGCCTAATGAGCAGTTCTTC.

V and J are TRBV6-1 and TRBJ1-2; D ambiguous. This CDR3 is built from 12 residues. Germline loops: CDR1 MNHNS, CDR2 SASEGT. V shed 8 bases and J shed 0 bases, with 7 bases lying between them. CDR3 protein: CASPATNYGYTF. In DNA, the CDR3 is TGTGCCAGCCCGGCGACTAACTATGGCTACACCTTC.